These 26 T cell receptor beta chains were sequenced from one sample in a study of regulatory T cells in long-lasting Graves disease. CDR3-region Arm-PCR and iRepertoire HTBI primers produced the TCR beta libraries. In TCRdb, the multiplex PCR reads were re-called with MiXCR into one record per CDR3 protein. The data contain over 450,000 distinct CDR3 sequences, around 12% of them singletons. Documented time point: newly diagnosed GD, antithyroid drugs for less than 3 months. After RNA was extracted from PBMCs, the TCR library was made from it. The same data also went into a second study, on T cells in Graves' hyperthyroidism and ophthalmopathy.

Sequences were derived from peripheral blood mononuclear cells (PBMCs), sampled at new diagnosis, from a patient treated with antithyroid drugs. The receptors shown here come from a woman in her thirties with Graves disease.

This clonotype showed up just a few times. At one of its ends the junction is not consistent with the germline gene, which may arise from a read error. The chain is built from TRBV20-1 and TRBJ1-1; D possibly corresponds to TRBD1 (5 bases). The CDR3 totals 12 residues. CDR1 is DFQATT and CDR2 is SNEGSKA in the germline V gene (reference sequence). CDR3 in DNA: TGCGGTGCTAGCCCTCCGGGGGCTGAAGCTTTCTTT. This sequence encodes CGASPPGAEAFF.

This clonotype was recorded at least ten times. CDR3 in DNA: TGTGCCAGCAGCGCACGGCAGGGCAGGGGCTCCTACAATGAGCAGTTCTTC. Amino acids: CASSARQGRGSYNEQFF. The rearrangement uses TRBV11-3 and TRBJ2-1; D possibly corresponds to TRBD1 (6 bases). Germline V gene data show CDR1 as SGHNT and CDR2 as YENEEA. Trimming pared 5 bases from V and 0 bases from J, leaving 17 bases between. The CDR3 extends over 17 amino acids.

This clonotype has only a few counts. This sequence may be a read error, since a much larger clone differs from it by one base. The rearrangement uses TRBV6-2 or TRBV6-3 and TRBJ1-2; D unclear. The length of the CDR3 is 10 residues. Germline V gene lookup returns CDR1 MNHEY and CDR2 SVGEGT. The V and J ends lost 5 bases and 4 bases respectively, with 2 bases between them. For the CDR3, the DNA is TGTGCCAGCAGTACCTATGGCTACACCTTC. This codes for CASSTYGYTF.

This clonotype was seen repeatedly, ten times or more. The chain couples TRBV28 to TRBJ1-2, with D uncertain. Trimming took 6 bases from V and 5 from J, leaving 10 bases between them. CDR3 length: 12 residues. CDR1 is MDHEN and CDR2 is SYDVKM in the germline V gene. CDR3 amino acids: CASRIAGYGYTF. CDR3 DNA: TGTGCCAGCAGAATTGCCGGATATGGCTACACCTTC.

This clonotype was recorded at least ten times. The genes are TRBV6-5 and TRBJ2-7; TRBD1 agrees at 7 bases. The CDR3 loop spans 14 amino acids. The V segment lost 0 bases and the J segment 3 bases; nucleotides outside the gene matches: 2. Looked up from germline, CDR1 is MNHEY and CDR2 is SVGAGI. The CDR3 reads CASSYSTGNYEQYF. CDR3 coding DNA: TGTGCCAGCAGTTACTCGACAGGGAACTACGAGCAGTACTTC.

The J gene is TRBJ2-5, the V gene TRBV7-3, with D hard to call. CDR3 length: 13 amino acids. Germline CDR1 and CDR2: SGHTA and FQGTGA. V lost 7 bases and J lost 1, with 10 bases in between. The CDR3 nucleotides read TGTGCCAGCAACTCGGGTCTCCAAGAGACCCAGTACTTC. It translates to CASNSGLQETQYF.

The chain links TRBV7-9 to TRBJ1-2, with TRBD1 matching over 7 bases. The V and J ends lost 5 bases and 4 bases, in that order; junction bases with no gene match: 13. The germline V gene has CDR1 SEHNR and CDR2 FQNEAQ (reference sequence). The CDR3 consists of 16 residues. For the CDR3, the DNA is TGTGCCAGCAGCCCAAATAACAGGGGAAATCTCTATGGCTACACCTTC. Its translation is CASSPNNRGNLYGYTF.

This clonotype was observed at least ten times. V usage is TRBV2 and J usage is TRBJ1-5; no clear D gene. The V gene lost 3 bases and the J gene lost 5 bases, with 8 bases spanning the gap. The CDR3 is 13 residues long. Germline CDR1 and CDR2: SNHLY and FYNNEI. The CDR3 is CASSEESDQPQHF. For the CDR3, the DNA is TGTGCCAGCAGTGAGGAGTCGGATCAGCCCCAGCATTTT.

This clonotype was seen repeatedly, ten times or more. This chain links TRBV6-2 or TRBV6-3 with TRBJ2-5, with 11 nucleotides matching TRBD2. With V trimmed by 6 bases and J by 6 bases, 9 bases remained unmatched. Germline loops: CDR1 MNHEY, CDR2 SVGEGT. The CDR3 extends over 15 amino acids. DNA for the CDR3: TGTGCCAGCAGAGAACTAGCGGGAGTTGTGAAGACCCAGTACTTC. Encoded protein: CASRELAGVVKTQYF.

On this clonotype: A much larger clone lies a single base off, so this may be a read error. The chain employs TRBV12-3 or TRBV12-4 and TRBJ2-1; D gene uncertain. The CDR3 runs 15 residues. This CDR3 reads CASSFRPDFYNEKFF. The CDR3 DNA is TGTGCCAGCAGTTTTCGCCCAGATTTCTACAATGAGAAGTTCTTC.

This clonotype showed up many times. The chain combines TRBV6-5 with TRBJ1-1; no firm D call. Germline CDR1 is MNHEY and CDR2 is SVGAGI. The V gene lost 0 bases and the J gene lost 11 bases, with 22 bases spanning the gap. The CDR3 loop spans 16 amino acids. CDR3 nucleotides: TGTGCCAGCAGTTACTCGACCCTCGGATCTTATTTTGACGCTTTCTTT. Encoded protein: CASSYSTLGSYFDAFF.

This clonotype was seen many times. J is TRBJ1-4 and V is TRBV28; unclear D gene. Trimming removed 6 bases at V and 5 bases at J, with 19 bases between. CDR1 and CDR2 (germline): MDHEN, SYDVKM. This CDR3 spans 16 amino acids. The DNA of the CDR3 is TGTGCCAGCAGAGGCAGCCTGGACTTCACCAATGAAAAACTGTTTTTT. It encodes CASRGSLDFTNEKLFF.

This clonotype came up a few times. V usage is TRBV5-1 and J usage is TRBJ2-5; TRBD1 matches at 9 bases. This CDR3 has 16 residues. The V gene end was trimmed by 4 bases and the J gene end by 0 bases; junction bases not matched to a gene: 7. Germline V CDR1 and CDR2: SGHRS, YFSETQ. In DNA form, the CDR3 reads TGCGCCAGCAGCCCAGGGACAGGGACTAACCAAGAGACCCAGTACTTC. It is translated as CASSPGTGTNQETQYF. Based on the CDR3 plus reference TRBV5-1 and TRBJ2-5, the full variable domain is KAGVTQTPRYLIKTRGQQVTLSCSPISGHRSVSWYQQTPGQGLQFLFEYFSETQRNKGNFPGRFSGRQFSNSRSEMNVSTLELGDSALYLCASSPGTGTNQETQYFGPGTRLLVL.

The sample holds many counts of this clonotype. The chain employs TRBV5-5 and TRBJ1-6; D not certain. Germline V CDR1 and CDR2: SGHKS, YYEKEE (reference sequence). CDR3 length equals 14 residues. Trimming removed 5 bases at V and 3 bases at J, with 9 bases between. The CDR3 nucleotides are TGTGCCAGCAGGGGAAGGAGCTATAATTCACCCCTCCACTTT. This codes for CASRGRSYNSPLHF.

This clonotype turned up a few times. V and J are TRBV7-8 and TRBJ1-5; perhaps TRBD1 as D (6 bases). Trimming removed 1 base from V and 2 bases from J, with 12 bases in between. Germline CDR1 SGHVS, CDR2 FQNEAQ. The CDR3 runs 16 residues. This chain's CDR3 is CASSLGRGARNQPQHF. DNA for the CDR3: TGTGCCAGCAGCTTAGGCCGGGGGGCCCGCAATCAGCCCCAGCATTTT.

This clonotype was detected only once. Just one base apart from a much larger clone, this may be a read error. The CDR3 DNA reads TGTGCCAGCTCACCAGAGATCATCTACAATGAGCAGTACTTC. Its protein product is CASSPEIIYNEQYF. This chain uses TRBV18 with TRBJ2-7; D unclear. V lost 2 bases to trimming and J lost 7 bases, with 15 bases between them. Germline V CDR1 and CDR2: KGHSH, LQKENI. This CDR3 has 14 amino acids.

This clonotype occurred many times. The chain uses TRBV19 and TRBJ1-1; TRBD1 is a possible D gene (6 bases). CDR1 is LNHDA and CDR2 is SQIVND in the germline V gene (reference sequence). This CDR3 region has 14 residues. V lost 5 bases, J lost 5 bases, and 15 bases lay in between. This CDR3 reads CASSLRGTGTEAFF. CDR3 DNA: TGTGCCAGTAGTCTCAGGGGTACGGGGACTGAAGCTTTCTTT. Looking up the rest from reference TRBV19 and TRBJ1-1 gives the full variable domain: DGGITQSPKYLFRKEGQNVTLSCEQNLNHDAMYWYRQDPGQGLRLIYYSQIVNDFQKGDIAEGYSVSREKKESFPLTVTSAQKNPTAFYLCASSLRGTGTEAFFGQGTRLTVV.

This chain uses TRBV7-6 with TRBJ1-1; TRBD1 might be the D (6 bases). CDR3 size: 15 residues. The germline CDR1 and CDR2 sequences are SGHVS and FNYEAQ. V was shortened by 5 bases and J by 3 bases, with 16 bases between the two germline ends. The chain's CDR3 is CASSGDISIDTEAFF. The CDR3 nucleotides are TGTGCCAGCAGCGGGGACATCTCAATCGACACTGAAGCTTTCTTT.

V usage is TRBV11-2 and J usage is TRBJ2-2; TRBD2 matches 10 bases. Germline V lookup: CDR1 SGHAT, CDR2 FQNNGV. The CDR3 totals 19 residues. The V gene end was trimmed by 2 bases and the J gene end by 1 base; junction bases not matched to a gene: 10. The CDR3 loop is CASSLRSLAGVQNTGELFF. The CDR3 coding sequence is TGTGCCAGCAGCTTAAGGTCGCTAGCGGGAGTTCAGAACACCGGGGAGCTGTTTTTT.

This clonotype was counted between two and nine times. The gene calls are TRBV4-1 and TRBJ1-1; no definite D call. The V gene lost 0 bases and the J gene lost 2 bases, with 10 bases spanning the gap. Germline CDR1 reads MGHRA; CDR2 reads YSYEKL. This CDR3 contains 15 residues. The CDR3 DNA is TGCGCCAGCAGCCAAGATCAGGTTCTAAACACTGAAGCTTTCTTT. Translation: CASSQDQVLNTEAFF.

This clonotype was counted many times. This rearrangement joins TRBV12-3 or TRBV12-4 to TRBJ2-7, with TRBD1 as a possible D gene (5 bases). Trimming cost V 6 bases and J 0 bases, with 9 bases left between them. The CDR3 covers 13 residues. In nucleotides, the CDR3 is TGTGCCAGCAGGCGGACAAACTCCTACGAGCAGTACTTC. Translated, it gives CASRRTNSYEQYF.

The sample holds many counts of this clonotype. The DNA for the CDR3 is TGTGCCAGCAGCCAAGATGCGGGGAAAAGCACAGATACGCAGTATTTT. It encodes CASSQDAGKSTDTQYF. The rearrangement links TRBV4-2 to TRBJ2-3; weak D call: TRBD2 (6 bases). The V gene lost 0 bases and the J gene lost 0 bases, with 10 bases spanning the gap. Germline CDR1 LGHNA, CDR2 YNFKEQ. This CDR3 has 16 residues.

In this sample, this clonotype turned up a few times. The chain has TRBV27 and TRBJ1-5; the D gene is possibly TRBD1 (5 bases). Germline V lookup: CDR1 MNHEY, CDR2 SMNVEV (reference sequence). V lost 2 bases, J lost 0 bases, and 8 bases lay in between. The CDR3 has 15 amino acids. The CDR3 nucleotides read TGTGCCAGCAGTTTAAACAGGAATAGCAATCAGCCCCAGCATTTT. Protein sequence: CASSLNRNSNQPQHF.

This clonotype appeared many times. DNA of the CDR3: TGTGCCAGCAGTTTATTTGGGGGCCCTGAGCAGTTCTTC. It encodes CASSLFGGPEQFF. This chain links TRBV28 with TRBJ2-1, with D possibly matching TRBD1 (6 bases). Trimming took off 1 base at V and 9 bases at J, with 10 bases between the two ends. The CDR3 length is 13 residues. CDR1 and CDR2 (germline): MDHEN, SYDVKM. Using reference TRBV28 and TRBJ2-1 for the parts outside the CDR3, the full variable domain is DVKVTQSSRYLVKRTGEKVFLECVQDMDHENMFWYRQDPGLGLRLIYFSYDVKMKEKGDIPEGYSVSREKKERFSLILESASTNQTSMYLCASSLFGGPEQFFGPGTRLTVL.

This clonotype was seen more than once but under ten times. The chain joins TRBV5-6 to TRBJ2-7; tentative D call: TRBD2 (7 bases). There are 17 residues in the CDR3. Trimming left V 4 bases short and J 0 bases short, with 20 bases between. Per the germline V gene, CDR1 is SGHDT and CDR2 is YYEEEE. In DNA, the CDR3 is TGTGCCAGCAGCCGGGAGTGGGGGGGGGCGAGCTCCTACGAGCAGTACTTC. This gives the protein CASSREWGGASSYEQYF.

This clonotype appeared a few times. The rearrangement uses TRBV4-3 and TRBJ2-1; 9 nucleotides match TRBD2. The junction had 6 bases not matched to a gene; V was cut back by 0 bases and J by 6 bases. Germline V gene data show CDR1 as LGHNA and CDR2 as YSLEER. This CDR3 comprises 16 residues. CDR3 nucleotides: TGCGCCAGCAGCCAAGAATTTGCGGGAGGGTTCAATGAGCAGTTCTTC. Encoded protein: CASSQEFAGGFNEQFF.